This T cell receptor (beta chain) stems from a study of CD8 T cells in ankylosing spondylitis. TCRdb itself ran the 5' RACE reads through MiXCR, one entry per CDR3 protein. The sample lists around 540,000 distinct CDR3 sequences, approximately 12% occurring once. Per the germline V gene, CDR1 is SNHLY and CDR2 is FYNNEI. This CDR3 spans 14 amino acids. The V end lost 9 bases, the J end lost 3 bases, and 14 bases lay between the germline ends. Study-level findings and limits: Reported data indicate significant enrichment of disease-linked clones within matched ankylosing spondylitis synovial fluid. Blood from ankylosing spondylitis patients appeared to carry a characteristic roughly eight-variant TCR beta motif.

In its sample, this clonotype was seen a few times. Its target is not known. The clonotype originates from a male donor with ankylosing spondylitis. The chain is built from TRBV2 and TRBJ2-2, with a tentative D call TRBD2 (6 bases). The sample taken for sequencing was blood, either unsorted or a sorted T cell fraction (not recorded which). This CDR3 reads CASGGTSDTGELFF. CDR3 bases: TGTGCCAGTGGCGGGACCTCAGACACCGGGGAGCTGTTTTTT.